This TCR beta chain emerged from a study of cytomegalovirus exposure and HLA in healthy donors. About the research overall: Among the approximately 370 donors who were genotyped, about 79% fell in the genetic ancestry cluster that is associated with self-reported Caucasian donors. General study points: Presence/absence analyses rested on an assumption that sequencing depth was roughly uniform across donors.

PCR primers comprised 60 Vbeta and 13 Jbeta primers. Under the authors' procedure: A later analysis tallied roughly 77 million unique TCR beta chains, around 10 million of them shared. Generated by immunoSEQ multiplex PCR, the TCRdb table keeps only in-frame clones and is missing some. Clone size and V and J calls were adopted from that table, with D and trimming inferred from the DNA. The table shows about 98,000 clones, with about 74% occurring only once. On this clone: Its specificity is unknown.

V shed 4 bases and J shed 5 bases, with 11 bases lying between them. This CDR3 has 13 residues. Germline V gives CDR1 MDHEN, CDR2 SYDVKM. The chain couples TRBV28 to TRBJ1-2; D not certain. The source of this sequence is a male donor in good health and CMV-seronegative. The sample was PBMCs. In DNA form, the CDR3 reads TGTGCCAGCAGTTGGCCAGAGGGATATGGCTACACCTTC. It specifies CASSWPEGYGYTF.